These T cell receptor beta chains were read from a single sample in a study of blood T cell repertoires in COVID-19. Profiled with immunoSEQ multiplex PCR; TCRdb holds only in-frame clones, not every one. This sample yields around 180,000 clones, of which under 80% are seen a single time; about 3% belongs to the top ten. Specimen: peripheral blood. All receptors come from a woman of 80 years or more with acute or convalescent COVID-19. The CDR3 runs from the conserved cysteine through the conserved F or W. The D gene is left open where the match is weak. Clone sizes are given selectively: once, few, many, or a class where the clone is expanded.

j_call,clone_size,d_call,v_call,cdr3_nt,cdr3_aa
TRBJ2-3,-,-,TRBV6-1,TGTGCCAGCAGTGAAGGGCAGGGGACCCCAGATACGCAGTATTTT,CASSEGQGTPDTQYF
TRBJ2-2,-,-,TRBV12-3/TRBV12-4,TGTGCCAGCAGTTCCGAGGTCACCGGGGAGCTGTTTTTT,CASSSEVTGELFF
TRBJ2-5,once,-,TRBV11-2,TGTGCCAGCAGCCCACTGCTCCAAGAGACCCAGTACTTC,CASSPLLQETQYF
TRBJ1-1,-,TRBD1,TRBV7-9,TGTGCCAGCAGCTCTACAGGGGGCCCCATGAACACTGAAGCTTTCTTT,CASSSTGGPMNTEAFF
TRBJ2-5,-,TRBD2,TRBV29-1,TGCAGCGGGGGATGGACTAGCGGGGGTACCCAGTACTTC,CSGGWTSGGTQYF
TRBJ2-3,-,-,TRBV20-1,TGCAGTGCTAGTGGCTCGCGGGGAATCACAGATACGCAGTATTTT,CSASGSRGITDTQYF
TRBJ1-5,-,TRBD1,TRBV18,TGTGCCAGCTCGTACCGAGGACAGGTAGGGGAGCCCCAGCATTTT,CASSYRGQVGEPQHF
TRBJ1-6,-,TRBD1,TRBV28,TGTGCCAGCAGTACTCCGACAGGGGGCCTTTCACCCCTCCACTTT,CASSTPTGGLSPLHF
TRBJ2-3,once,TRBD2,TRBV9,TGTGCCAGCAGCGTTTCTGGGGCTAGCGGGAGCACAGATACGCAGTATTTT,CASSVSGASGSTDTQYF
TRBJ2-7,-,TRBD2,TRBV9,TGTGCCAGCAGCGTCGAGGGACTAGCGGGAGGAACCTACGAGCAGTACTTC,CASSVEGLAGGTYEQYF
TRBJ1-5,-,-,TRBV19,TGTGCCAGTTATAAGACGGGGGGAAGCAATCAGCCCCAGCATTTT,CASYKTGGSNQPQHF
TRBJ2-5,-,-,TRBV30,TGTGCCTGGAGTGTACGTGGGAGGGGGCAAGAGACCCAGTACTTC,CAWSVRGRGQETQYF
TRBJ2-7,few,-,TRBV5-1,TGCGCCCGTGGGGCGGGGATCCCCTCCTACGAGCAGTACTTC,CARGAGIPSYEQYF
TRBJ2-1,-,-,TRBV6-2/TRBV6-3,TGTGCCAGCAGTTACTCCCCGATGGTAGCGCACAATGAGCAGTTCTTC,CASSYSPMVAHNEQFF
TRBJ2-1,-,TRBD2,TRBV9,TGTGCCAGCAGCGTAGCGCCTAGTAGGCTAGCGGGAGATGAGCAGTTCTTC,CASSVAPSRLAGDEQFF
TRBJ2-7,-,-,TRBV7-2,TGTGCCAGCAGCCAATCCCCCGAGAGTACCTACGAGCAGTACTTC,CASSQSPESTYEQYF
TRBJ2-3,few,-,TRBV19,TGTGCCAGTAGTCTCACAGGGCAAGCACCAGATACGCAGTATTTT,CASSLTGQAPDTQYF
TRBJ2-6,-,TRBD2,TRBV5-8,TGTGCCAGCAGCGGGGGGGATTCTGGGGCCAACGTCCTGACTTTC,CASSGGDSGANVLTF
TRBJ1-5,-,TRBD1,TRBV24-1,TGTGCCACCAGTGACTCACAGGGGATTTCTGGCAATCAGCCCCAGCATTTT,CATSDSQGISGNQPQHF
TRBJ1-5,-,-,TRBV2,TGTGCCAGCAGTGAAACATCCTCCGATCAGCCCCAGCATTTT,CASSETSSDQPQHF
TRBJ2-7,once,TRBD2,TRBV3-1/TRBV3-2,TGTGCCAGCAGCCAAGAGGGCAGACTAGCGGGAGGAGGTGAGCAGTACTTC,CASSQEGRLAGGGEQYF
TRBJ1-5,few,-,TRBV18,TGTGCCAGCGCCCGACAAATTAGCAATCAGCCCCAGCATTTT,CASARQISNQPQHF
TRBJ2-6,-,-,TRBV6-2/TRBV6-3,TGTGCCAGCAGTTACGACGGGACTGGGGCCAACGTCCTGACTTTC,CASSYDGTGANVLTF
TRBJ2-1,few,-,TRBV10-3,TGTGCCATCAGTGAGTACACGGGAGCTAATGAGCAGTTCTTC,CAISEYTGANEQFF
TRBJ1-4,few,-,TRBV2,TGTGCCAGCAGAACAGATCTTTGGAATGAAAAACTGTTTTTT,CASRTDLWNEKLFF
TRBJ2-3,-,-,TRBV12-3/TRBV12-4,TGTGCCAGCAGTCAGACAGGCCCATGGTATTTT,CASSQTGPWYF
TRBJ1-1,-,-,TRBV2,TGTGCCAGCAGTGAACAGAACACTGAAGCTTTCTTT,CASSEQNTEAFF
TRBJ1-3,once,-,TRBV5-1,TGCGCCAGCAGCTCGGTCGGGGGGCTTGGAAACACCATATATTTT,CASSSVGGLGNTIYF
TRBJ2-3,few,TRBD2,TRBV5-1,TGCGCCAGCAGCTTGTGGGGGGGAGAGTTCTACACAGATACGCAGTATTTT,CASSLWGGEFYTDTQYF
TRBJ2-7,-,-,TRBV7-9,TGTGCCAGCAGCCGACAGTTATACGAGCAGTACTTC,CASSRQLYEQYF
TRBJ1-5,once,TRBD1,TRBV4-1,TGCGCCAGCAGCCAAACCCAGGGGGGTCAGCCCCAGCATTTT,CASSQTQGGQPQHF
TRBJ1-4,-,-,TRBV6-1,TGTGCCAGCAGTGAAGACAGAATAAATGAAAAACTGTTTTTT,CASSEDRINEKLFF
TRBJ2-5,-,TRBD2,TRBV15,TGTGCCACCAGCACCGGAGCCGGGAGGGAAGAGACCCAGTACTTC,CATSTGAGREETQYF
TRBJ1-5,many,TRBD1,TRBV4-2,TGTGCCAGCAGCCAAGGGACAGGGTCCTACCAGCCCCAGCATTTT,CASSQGTGSYQPQHF
TRBJ2-3,-,-,TRBV12-3/TRBV12-4,TGTGCCAGCAGTTTGGGCCTAACAGATACGCAGTATTTT,CASSLGLTDTQYF
TRBJ2-3,once,TRBD2,TRBV5-4,TGTGCCAGCAGCTTGGCCTTACTAGCGGGAGTCTCATCGTTGGATTTT,CASSLALLAGVSSLDF
TRBJ2-3,-,TRBD2,TRBV28,TGTGCCAGCAGTCCGGGACTAGCGGGAGTAGATACGCAGTATTTT,CASSPGLAGVDTQYF
TRBJ1-5,-,TRBD1,TRBV7-2,TGTGCCAGCAGCGCCGGGACAGAGGGGCAGCCCCAGCATTTT,CASSAGTEGQPQHF
TRBJ2-1,-,TRBD2,TRBV9,TGTGCCAGCAGCGCCGAGTTAGGACTAGCGGGAGGGAATGAGCAGTTCTTC,CASSAELGLAGGNEQFF
TRBJ2-7,-,-,TRBV9,TGTGCCAGCAGCGTGGGGGACACCTTAGAGCAGTACTTC,CASSVGDTLEQYF
TRBJ1-2,few,-,TRBV18,TGTGCCAGCTCACCCCTGGGGCAGGGGAACTATGGCTACACCTTC,CASSPLGQGNYGYTF
TRBJ2-3,-,-,TRBV21-1,TGTGCCAGCAGTAATGAGGGTTTACGGGCTTGCACAGATACGCAGTATTTT,CASSNEGLRACTDTQYF
TRBJ1-1,-,-,TRBV11-3,TGTGCCAGCAGCTTAGGCAGTAACAGTGCTGAAGCTTTCTTT,CASSLGSNSAEAFF
TRBJ2-1,-,TRBD2,TRBV2,TGTGCCACCCTGAGACTAGCGGGATCCGATGAGCAGTTCTTC,CATLRLAGSDEQFF
TRBJ2-7,-,-,TRBV12-2,TGTGCAAGTCGCTTACTGGGGACTAGCGGGTACGAGCAGTACTTC,CASRLLGTSGYEQYF
TRBJ1-2,-,-,TRBV30,TGTGCCTGGAGTGTAGCGGCTGCTTGGGGCTACACCTTC,CAWSVAAAWGYTF
TRBJ1-5,once,TRBD1,TRBV9,TGTGCCAGCAGCGTGGGACAGGGGGTCATGCAGCCCCAGCATTTT,CASSVGQGVMQPQHF
TRBJ2-1,-,-,TRBV12-3/TRBV12-4,TGTGCCAGCAGTGTTAGCAACGCCAATGAGCAGTTCTTC,CASSVSNANEQFF
TRBJ2-1,-,TRBD1,TRBV7-2,TGTGCCAGCCATGAGGGGGCTGGATACAATGAGCAGTTCTTC,CASHEGAGYNEQFF
TRBJ2-6,-,-,TRBV18,TGTGCCAGCTCACCACCTTTCCTAGCCGGGGCCAACGTCCTGACTTTC,CASSPPFLAGANVLTF
TRBJ2-7,-,TRBD1,TRBV18,TGTGCCAGCTCACCACCGGACAGGGTCTACGAGCAGTACTTC,CASSPPDRVYEQYF
TRBJ2-2,few,TRBD1,TRBV5-4,TGTGCCAGCAGCCAAGGACAGGGGGCGACGAACACCGGGGAGCTGTTTTTT,CASSQGQGATNTGELFF
TRBJ1-1,-,-,TRBV18,TGTGCCAGCTCACCAAGCACAGCTAACACTGAAGCTTTCTTT,CASSPSTANTEAFF
TRBJ2-7,few,TRBD2,TRBV30,TGTGCCTGGAGTGTATCCGGGAGGTTTAACTCCTACGAGCAGTACTTC,CAWSVSGRFNSYEQYF